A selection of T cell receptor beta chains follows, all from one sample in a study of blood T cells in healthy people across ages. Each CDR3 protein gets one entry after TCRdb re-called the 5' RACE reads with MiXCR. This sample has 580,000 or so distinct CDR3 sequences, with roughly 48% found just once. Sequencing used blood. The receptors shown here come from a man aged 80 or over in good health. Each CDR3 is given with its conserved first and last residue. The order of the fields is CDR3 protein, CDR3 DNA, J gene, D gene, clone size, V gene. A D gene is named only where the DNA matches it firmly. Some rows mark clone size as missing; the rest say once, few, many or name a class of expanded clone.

CDR3 protein: CASSPSGRTKNEQFF; CDR3 DNA: TGTGCCAGCAGCCCAAGCGGGAGGACGAAAAATGAGCAGTTCTTC; J gene: TRBJ2-1; D gene: TRBD2; clone size: NA; V gene: TRBV11-2
CDR3 protein: CRVGRDSYEQYF; CDR3 DNA: TGCAGAGTTGGACGGGACAGCTACGAGCAGTACTTC; J gene: TRBJ2-7; D gene: TRBD1; clone size: NA; V gene: TRBV29-1
CDR3 protein: CASSDNHKVDAQYF; CDR3 DNA: TGTGCCAGCAGTGACAACCACAAGGTTGATGCGCAGTATTTT; J gene: TRBJ2-3; D gene: NA; clone size: NA; V gene: TRBV6-5
CDR3 protein: CASSLGERDYPTQYF; CDR3 DNA: TGCGCCAGCAGCTTGGGGGAGCGGGACTACCCAACGCAGTATTTT; J gene: TRBJ2-3; D gene: TRBD2; clone size: NA; V gene: TRBV5-1
CDR3 protein: CAIRGDRSPLHF; CDR3 DNA: TGTGCCATCAGAGGGGACAGGTCACCCCTCCACTTT; J gene: TRBJ1-6; D gene: TRBD1; clone size: few; V gene: TRBV10-3
CDR3 protein: CASSLSGTSGETQYF; CDR3 DNA: TGTGCCAGCAGCTTGAGTGGGACTAGCGGAGAGACCCAGTACTTC; J gene: TRBJ2-5; D gene: TRBD2; clone size: few; V gene: TRBV5-6
CDR3 protein: CASKLRWVADTQYF; CDR3 DNA: TGTGCCAGCAAACTCCGGTGGGTCGCAGATACGCAGTATTTT; J gene: TRBJ2-3; D gene: NA; clone size: NA; V gene: TRBV7-2
CDR3 protein: CATSRVGRGETQYF; CDR3 DNA: TGTGCCACCAGCAGAGTGGGCCGCGGAGAGACCCAGTACTTC; J gene: TRBJ2-5; D gene: NA; clone size: NA; V gene: TRBV15
CDR3 protein: CASSLGGVMTDTQYF; CDR3 DNA: TGTGCCAGCAGCTTAGGGGGAGTGATGACAGATACGCAGTATTTT; J gene: TRBJ2-3; D gene: NA; clone size: many; V gene: TRBV7-2
CDR3 protein: CASSVGTRETQYF; CDR3 DNA: TGTGCCAGCAGCGTAGGGACGCGGGAGACCCAGTACTTC; J gene: TRBJ2-5; D gene: NA; clone size: NA; V gene: TRBV7-2
CDR3 protein: CSVEAHSEGYTF; CDR3 DNA: TGCAGCGTTGAAGCACATTCGGAGGGCTACACCTTC; J gene: TRBJ1-2; D gene: NA; clone size: few; V gene: TRBV29-1
CDR3 protein: CASRSNPGQGRDTQYF; CDR3 DNA: TGTGCCAGCAGATCAAATCCGGGACAGGGACGAGATACGCAGTATTTT; J gene: TRBJ2-3; D gene: TRBD1; clone size: many; V gene: TRBV6-5
CDR3 protein: CASSRDSYGSPLHF; CDR3 DNA: TGCGCCAGCAGCCGGGACTCCTACGGTTCACCCCTCCACTTT; J gene: TRBJ1-6; D gene: NA; clone size: NA; V gene: TRBV4-1
CDR3 protein: CASSPPGSSGANVLTF; CDR3 DNA: TGTGCCAGCTCACCACCGGGTAGCTCTGGGGCCAACGTCCTGACTTTC; J gene: TRBJ2-6; D gene: NA; clone size: NA; V gene: TRBV18
CDR3 protein: CASSSKEGGRFSRRETQFF; CDR3 DNA: TGTGCCAGCAGTTCGAAGGAGGGCGGGAGGTTCTCCCGGAGAGAGACCCAGTTCTTC; J gene: TRBJ2-1; D gene: TRBD2; clone size: NA; V gene: TRBV6-2/TRBV6-3
CDR3 protein: CASSERVGTRDTQYF; CDR3 DNA: TGTGCCAGCAGCGAGAGGGTCGGGACCAGAGATACGCAGTATTTT; J gene: TRBJ2-3; D gene: NA; clone size: few; V gene: TRBV9
CDR3 protein: CASSLAREETQYF; CDR3 DNA: TGCGCCAGCAGCTTGGCCAGGGAAGAGACCCAGTACTTC; J gene: TRBJ2-5; D gene: NA; clone size: many; V gene: TRBV5-1
CDR3 protein: CATGLAGEGEQFF; CDR3 DNA: TGTGCCACCGGACTAGCGGGAGAAGGGGAGCAGTTCTTC; J gene: TRBJ2-1; D gene: TRBD2; clone size: NA; V gene: TRBV24-1
CDR3 protein: CSVTHGNGNYGYTF; CDR3 DNA: TGCAGCGTTACGCACGGTAATGGGAACTATGGCTACACCTTC; J gene: TRBJ1-2; D gene: NA; clone size: NA; V gene: TRBV20-1
CDR3 protein: CASSSHSNYGYTF; CDR3 DNA: TGTGCCAGCAGTTCGCACAGTAACTATGGCTACACCTTC; J gene: TRBJ1-2; D gene: NA; clone size: NA; V gene: TRBV12-3/TRBV12-4
CDR3 protein: CASSSVVSPAFF; CDR3 DNA: TGTGCCAGCAGCTCGGTGGTCTCTCCAGCTTTCTTT; J gene: TRBJ1-1; D gene: NA; clone size: NA; V gene: TRBV7-9
CDR3 protein: CSVHPWDYQETQYF; CDR3 DNA: TGCAGCGTCCACCCCTGGGACTACCAAGAGACCCAGTACTTC; J gene: TRBJ2-5; D gene: NA; clone size: once; V gene: TRBV29-1
CDR3 protein: CATSDGTPKVLETQYF; CDR3 DNA: TGTGCCACCAGTGACGGGACACCGAAGGTTTTAGAGACCCAGTACTTC; J gene: TRBJ2-5; D gene: NA; clone size: NA; V gene: TRBV24-1
CDR3 protein: CASSSTGGSYNEQFF; CDR3 DNA: TGTGCCAGCAGCTCCACAGGGGGCTCCTACAATGAGCAGTTCTTC; J gene: TRBJ2-1; D gene: TRBD1; clone size: NA; V gene: TRBV5-1
CDR3 protein: CACTARYKCSENIQYF; CDR3 DNA: NA; J gene: TRBJ2-4; D gene: NA; clone size: NA; V gene: TRBV6-4
CDR3 protein: CASSPRGSPNYNEQFF; CDR3 DNA: TGTGCCAGCAGCCCCAGAGGAAGCCCCAACTACAATGAGCAGTTCTTC; J gene: TRBJ2-1; D gene: NA; clone size: NA; V gene: TRBV7-2
CDR3 protein: CATSRGLVDETQYF; CDR3 DNA: TGTGCCACCAGCAGGGGACTAGTCGATGAGACCCAGTACTTC; J gene: TRBJ2-5; D gene: TRBD2; clone size: NA; V gene: TRBV15
CDR3 protein: CASSFSRIYNEQFF; CDR3 DNA: TGTGCCAGCAGTTTTTCCAGGATCTACAATGAGCAGTTCTTC; J gene: TRBJ2-1; D gene: NA; clone size: few; V gene: TRBV27
CDR3 protein: CASSDNLAGGPDTQYF; CDR3 DNA: TGTGCCAGCAGTGATAACCTGGCGGGAGGGCCAGATACGCAGTATTTT; J gene: TRBJ2-3; D gene: TRBD2; clone size: few; V gene: TRBV25-1
CDR3 protein: CSARPLGGEKTYNEQFF; CDR3 DNA: TGCAGTGCTAGACCTCTGGGGGGGGAAAAGACCTACAATGAGCAGTTCTTC; J gene: TRBJ2-1; D gene: TRBD2; clone size: NA; V gene: TRBV20-1
CDR3 protein: CASSRGPTFEKLFF; CDR3 DNA: TGTGCCAGCAGTAGGGGACCGACGTTCGAAAAACTGTTTTTT; J gene: TRBJ1-4; D gene: NA; clone size: NA; V gene: TRBV12-3/TRBV12-4
CDR3 protein: CSARRKDLPADTQYF; CDR3 DNA: TGCAGTGCTAGACGGAAGGACCTCCCGGCAGATACGCAGTATTTT; J gene: TRBJ2-3; D gene: NA; clone size: NA; V gene: TRBV20-1
CDR3 protein: CSARNSGSSTDTQYF; CDR3 DNA: TGCAGTGCTAGAAATAGCGGTTCTAGCACAGATACGCAGTATTTT; J gene: TRBJ2-3; D gene: NA; clone size: NA; V gene: TRBV20-1
CDR3 protein: CASSQTYGGELFF; CDR3 DNA: TGTGCCAGCAGCCAGACCTACGGCGGGGAGCTGTTTTTT; J gene: TRBJ2-2; D gene: NA; clone size: many; V gene: TRBV6-5
CDR3 protein: CSVNGGDTEAFF; CDR3 DNA: TGCAGCGTGAATGGGGGAGACACTGAAGCTTTCTTT; J gene: TRBJ1-1; D gene: NA; clone size: NA; V gene: TRBV29-1
CDR3 protein: CASSYRGSSGAQETQYF; CDR3 DNA: TGTGCCAGCAGTTACCGAGGGAGTAGCGGAGCCCAAGAGACCCAGTACTTC; J gene: TRBJ2-5; D gene: NA; clone size: NA; V gene: TRBV6-5
CDR3 protein: CSARDPRTGAYEQYF; CDR3 DNA: TGCAGTGCTAGAGACCCCCGGACAGGGGCCTACGAGCAGTACTTC; J gene: TRBJ2-7; D gene: TRBD1; clone size: few; V gene: TRBV20-1
CDR3 protein: CASSAGTGQVTQYF; CDR3 DNA: TGTGCCAGCAGCGCCGGGACGGGACAAGTGACCCAGTACTTC; J gene: TRBJ2-5; D gene: NA; clone size: NA; V gene: TRBV9
CDR3 protein: CACLGDRASETQYF; CDR3 DNA: TGTGCCTGTCTCGGGGACAGGGCATCGGAGACCCAGTACTTC; J gene: TRBJ2-5; D gene: TRBD1; clone size: once; V gene: TRBV30
CDR3 protein: CASKFGTGDNSPLHF; CDR3 DNA: TGTGCCAGCAAGTTCGGGACAGGTGATAATTCACCCCTCCACTTT; J gene: TRBJ1-6; D gene: TRBD1; clone size: many; V gene: TRBV6-6
CDR3 protein: CASGFVDTQYF; CDR3 DNA: TGTGCTAGTGGTTTCGTGGATACGCAGTATTTT; J gene: TRBJ2-3; D gene: NA; clone size: few; V gene: TRBV12-5
CDR3 protein: CASSVPSGNEQFF; CDR3 DNA: TGCGCCAGCAGCGTGCCCTCAGGGAATGAGCAGTTCTTC; J gene: TRBJ2-1; D gene: NA; clone size: NA; V gene: TRBV5-1
CDR3 protein: CASRGQNSGANVLTF; CDR3 DNA: TGTGCCAGCAGGGGACAGAACTCTGGGGCCAACGTCCTGACTTTC; J gene: TRBJ2-6; D gene: TRBD1; clone size: many; V gene: TRBV6-5
CDR3 protein: CASSLGIGTGALNTEAFF; CDR3 DNA: TGTGCCAGCAGCCTCGGGATTGGGACAGGGGCATTGAACACTGAAGCTTTCTTT; J gene: TRBJ1-1; D gene: TRBD1; clone size: NA; V gene: TRBV14
CDR3 protein: CSAPQGARETQYF; CDR3 DNA: TGCAGTGCTCCTCAGGGGGCACGGGAGACCCAGTACTTC; J gene: TRBJ2-5; D gene: TRBD1; clone size: NA; V gene: TRBV20-1
CDR3 protein: CATTKGRTGELFF; CDR3 DNA: TGTGCCACCACGAAGGGCAGAACCGGGGAGCTGTTTTTT; J gene: TRBJ2-2; D gene: NA; clone size: NA; V gene: TRBV6-5
CDR3 protein: CASSPGRGGNYGYTF; CDR3 DNA: TGTGCCAGCAGCCCTGGAAGGGGTGGCAACTATGGCTACACCTTC; J gene: TRBJ1-2; D gene: NA; clone size: NA; V gene: TRBV7-2
CDR3 protein: CASSFGLSGTDTQYF; CDR3 DNA: TGTGCCAGCAGTTTCGGACTCTCTGGCACAGATACGCAGTATTTT; J gene: TRBJ2-3; D gene: NA; clone size: few; V gene: TRBV12-3/TRBV12-4
CDR3 protein: CASSLTGAGVTDTQYF; CDR3 DNA: TGTGCCAGCAGCTTAACGGGCGCGGGGGTCACAGATACGCAGTATTTT; J gene: TRBJ2-3; D gene: TRBD2; clone size: NA; V gene: TRBV7-3
CDR3 protein: CAIKGQQTDTQYF; CDR3 DNA: TGTGCCATCAAGGGACAGCAAACAGATACGCAGTATTTT; J gene: TRBJ2-3; D gene: TRBD1; clone size: NA; V gene: TRBV10-3
CDR3 protein: CASSSTGDSGNTIYF; CDR3 DNA: TGTGCCAGCAGCTCAACAGGAGACTCTGGAAACACCATATATTTT; J gene: TRBJ1-3; D gene: NA; clone size: NA; V gene: TRBV7-9
CDR3 protein: CASSILRMSSYNEQFF; CDR3 DNA: TGTGCCAGCAGCATTTTACGGATGAGCTCCTACAATGAGCAGTTCTTC; J gene: TRBJ2-1; D gene: NA; clone size: few; V gene: TRBV7-8
CDR3 protein: CASSYPGLKDTQYF; CDR3 DNA: TGTGCCAGCAGCTACCCGGGACTCAAAGATACGCAGTATTTT; J gene: TRBJ2-3; D gene: NA; clone size: NA; V gene: TRBV7-2
CDR3 protein: CASSFSQQNTEAFF; CDR3 DNA: TGTGCCAGCAGTTTCTCACAGCAGAACACTGAAGCTTTCTTT; J gene: TRBJ1-1; D gene: NA; clone size: NA; V gene: TRBV27
CDR3 protein: CASSYRGRTEAFF; CDR3 DNA: TGTGCCAGCAGCTACAGGGGCCGGACTGAAGCTTTCTTT; J gene: TRBJ1-1; D gene: TRBD1; clone size: many; V gene: TRBV6-6
CDR3 protein: CASSESVGWREQYF; CDR3 DNA: TGTGCCAGCAGTGAATCGGTAGGGTGGCGTGAGCAGTACTTC; J gene: TRBJ2-7; D gene: NA; clone size: many; V gene: TRBV25-1
CDR3 protein: CASSPHQRSQFF; CDR3 DNA: TGTGCCAGCAGCCCCCATCAGCGTTCGCAGTTCTTC; J gene: TRBJ2-1; D gene: NA; clone size: few; V gene: TRBV3-1
CDR3 protein: CSASTHISPLHF; CDR3 DNA: TGCAGTGCTAGTACCCATATCTCACCCCTCCACTTT; J gene: TRBJ1-6; D gene: NA; clone size: NA; V gene: TRBV20-1
CDR3 protein: CSDLSGALGNEQFF; CDR3 DNA: TGCAGCGACCTATCAGGGGCATTGGGCAATGAGCAGTTCTTC; J gene: TRBJ2-1; D gene: NA; clone size: NA; V gene: TRBV29-1
CDR3 protein: CASSYSIGATEAFF; CDR3 DNA: TGTGCCAGCAGTTACTCGATCGGGGCCACTGAAGCTTTCTTT; J gene: TRBJ1-1; D gene: NA; clone size: few; V gene: TRBV6-6